This TCR beta chain was sequenced during a study of blood T cell dynamics during melanoma immunotherapy. Across the whole study: Standard first-line treatment here was pembrolizumab or nivolumab plus ipilimumab in metastatic melanoma.

The V gene's germline CDR1 is SGHRS and CDR2 YFSETQ. The CDR3 is 18 residues long. With 2 bases clipped from V and 5 bases from J, the junction kept 14 bases outside the gene matches. Data came from immunoSEQ multiplex PCR; TCRdb stores just in-frame clones and leaves some out. Among more than 12,000 clones listed, 92% were seen once. This sample's time point: week 3, after first cycle of checkpoint inhibitor. One draw preceded checkpoint blockade; another followed its first cycle at week 3. At 12 weeks after first infusion, RECIST 1.1 defined response for most patients. This specimen was blood, taken from a patient treated with checkpoint blockade. This chain links TRBV5-1 with TRBJ2-1; TRBD1 aligns across 9 bases. The sequence was collected from a human donor with melanoma. DNA for the CDR3: TGCGCCAGCAGCTTCGAGATTTCCGGGACAGGGTTCAACAATGAGCAGTTCTTC. This codes for CASSFEISGTGFNNEQFF.